The next 25 T cell receptor beta chains were all read from a single sample in a study of shared clonotypes between healthy human individuals (TCRdb year 2020). The method was the immunoSEQ multiplex PCR assay. TCRdb obtained this table from immuneACCESS and retained in-frame rearrangements with V and J assigned. These tables miss some clones; where compared with another copy, unresolved V genes account for less than half of the shortfall, and the remainder is unexplained. This sample has around 2.1 million clones in its table, and about 93% of those were observed once. Roughly 1.7% of the sample is held by the ten biggest clonotypes. For the CD8 naive samples, CD45RO-negative cells were positively selected for CCR7, yielding a CD45RA+CCR7+ population from which TemRA cells were excluded. Sequenced material: naive CD8+ T cells from PBMCs. According to the study, the label for this sample's cell subset or site signals: CD45RA+CCR7+. The source is a man in his late teens or twenties in good health. Some clones in this sample may be carry-over from other donors' samples.

This sequence joins TRBV4-3 and TRBJ2-1; 9 bases match TRBD2. The trim removed 0 bases at V and 12 bases at J, leaving 12 bases unmatched. The CDR3 runs 16 residues. Germline V lookup: CDR1 LGHNA, CDR2 YSLEER. CDR3 DNA: TGCGCCAGCAGCCAAGAGCGGGAGGGAGTTACAATGAGGCAGTTCTTC. This codes for CASSQEREGVTMRQFF.

The chain has TRBV11-1 and TRBJ2-7, with D perhaps assigned TRBD1 or TRBD2 (5 bases each). The CDR3 sequence is 15 residues long. The V end was cut by 5 bases, the J end by 3 bases, with 17 bases between. Germline-derived CDR1 and CDR2 are SGHAT and FQDESV (reference sequence). CDR3 nucleotide sequence: TGTGCCAGCAGCCTTCTCCGGGACGCTGGCTACGAGCAGTACTTC. Translation: CASSLLRDAGYEQYF.

This chain connects TRBV4-1 to TRBJ1-5, with 8 bases identical to TRBD1. Trimming took 3 bases from V and 5 from J; bases not matched to a gene: 6. The length of the CDR3 is 15 residues. Germline assignment: CDR1 MGHRA and CDR2 YSYEKL. The CDR3 nucleotides are TGCGCCAGCAGCCACCCGACAGGGGTAGATCAGCCCCAGCATTTT. It yields the protein CASSHPTGVDQPQHF.

The chain joins TRBV14 to TRBJ1-2; 7 positions agree with TRBD1. From germline, CDR1 is SGHDN and CDR2 FVKESK. The CDR3 is 20 amino acids. V lost 2 bases to trimming and J lost 6 bases; unmatched junction nucleotides: 24. This CDR3 reads CASSQLGQKRPQGRGHGYTF. CDR3 DNA: TGTGCCAGCAGCCAACTGGGACAGAAACGCCCGCAGGGGAGAGGCCATGGCTACACCTTC.

The chain employs TRBV19 and TRBJ2-7; TRBD2 might be the D (6 bases). CDR3 length: 15 amino acids. CDR1 and CDR2 from the germline V gene are LNHDA and SQIVND (reference sequence). The V gene lost 1 base and the J gene lost 2 bases, with 12 bases spanning the gap. The CDR3 spells CASSIVWRGPYEQYF. The CDR3 region has the DNA TGTGCCAGTAGTATAGTCTGGCGGGGCCCCTACGAGCAGTACTTC.

The chain combines TRBV10-3 with TRBJ2-5; a weak D match, TRBD1 (5 bases). The germline V and J ends were trimmed by 4 bases and 4 bases, with 16 bases remaining between them. The CDR3 has 15 residues. CDR1 is ENHRY, CDR2 SYGVKD, per germline. The CDR3 bases are TGTGCCATCAGTGGGCAGGGTCAGGGTGTAGAGACCCAGTACTTC. Protein product: CAISGQGQGVETQYF.

V gene TRBV5-6 combines with J gene TRBJ2-3; D not resolved. The CDR3 totals 12 residues. Trimming stripped 4 bases from V and 4 bases from J, with 7 bases between. Germline lookup yields CDR1 SGHDT and CDR2 YYEEEE. CDR3 amino acids: CASSPGPDTQYF. CDR3 in DNA: TGTGCCAGCAGCCCCGGCCCAGATACGCAGTATTTT. The whole variable domain, remainder taken from reference TRBV5-6 and TRBJ2-3, is DAGVTQSPTHLIKTRGQQVTLRCSPKSGHDTVSWYQQALGQGPQFIFQYYEEEERQRGNFPDRFSGHQFPNYSSELNVNALLLGDSALYLCASSPGPDTQYFGPGTRLTVL.

The chain couples TRBV6-5 to TRBJ2-1; possibly TRBD2 for D (7 bases). This CDR3 spans 14 amino acids. The germline CDR1 and CDR2 sequences are MNHEY and SVGAGI. V lost 8 bases, J lost 7 bases, and 18 bases lay in between. The CDR3 DNA reads as TGTGCCAGCTCAAGGGGGGGGAGCCCGAATGAGCAGTTCTTC. The encoded protein is CASSRGGSPNEQFF.

This chain's CDR3 is CASTSWTIWTGELFF. The CDR3 coding sequence is TGTGCCAGTACCTCGTGGACTATTTGGACCGGGGAGCTGTTTTTT. The J gene is TRBJ2-2, the V gene TRBV19; possibly TRBD2 for D (6 bases). The CDR3 has 15 amino acids. V lost 7 bases, J lost 5 bases, and 17 bases lay in between. Germline V lookup: CDR1 LNHDA, CDR2 SQIVND (reference sequence).

V is TRBV5-6 and J is TRBJ2-7; D is unclear. This CDR3 contains 14 residues. Trimming shortened V by 0 bases and J by 7 bases, and 14 bases separated the two germline ends. Per germline, CDR1 SGHDT and CDR2 YYEEEE. CDR3 amino acids: CASSLVPAGMEQYF. CDR3 DNA: TGTGCCAGCAGCTTGGTTCCTGCCGGCATGGAGCAGTACTTC.

The chain joins TRBV6-6 to TRBJ2-1; TRBD1 aligns across 10 bases. CDR3 length: 16 residues. CDR1 and CDR2 (germline): MNHNY, SVGAGI (reference sequence). The J segment lost 4 bases and the V segment lost 5 bases, leaving 8 bases of the junction unmatched. The CDR3 nucleotides are TGTGCCAGCAGTCGGACTGGACAGGGGGAATACAATGAGCAGTTCTTC. Its translation is CASSRTGQGEYNEQFF.

The chain combines TRBV4-3 with TRBJ2-1, with TRBD2 matching 10 bases. With V trimmed by 3 bases and J by 6 bases, 8 bases remained unmatched. The germline CDR1 and CDR2 sequences are LGHNA and YSLEER. The CDR3 is 16 residues long. The CDR3 region is CASSQDLAGVANEQFF. CDR3 in DNA: TGCGCCAGCAGCCAGGACCTAGCGGGAGTCGCCAATGAGCAGTTCTTC.

The chain is built from TRBV7-4 and TRBJ2-1; 15 nucleotides align to TRBD2. Germline trimming cut 5 bases from V and 3 bases from J; bases unmatched to any gene: 11. CDR1 and CDR2 from the germline V gene are SGHVT and SQSDAQ. The CDR3 length is 19 residues. The CDR3 spells CASSPQIGTSGRIYNEQFF. DNA of the CDR3: TGTGCCAGCAGCCCCCAGATCGGGACTAGCGGGAGGATCTACAATGAGCAGTTCTTC.

The rearrangement uses TRBV19 and TRBJ2-7; 7 bases agree with TRBD1. This CDR3 contains 14 residues. After removal of 7 bases from V and 1 base from J, the junction contained 7 bases not matched to a gene. Looked up from germline, CDR1 is LNHDA and CDR2 is SQIVND (reference sequence). The CDR3 loop is CASTPTGNSYEQYF. The CDR3 nucleotides are TGTGCCAGTACTCCGACAGGGAATTCCTACGAGCAGTACTTC.

The rearrangement uses TRBV27 and TRBJ1-1; no definite D call. Trimming left V 6 bases short and J 4 bases short, with 9 bases between. This CDR3 comprises 12 residues. CDR1 is MNHEY and CDR2 is SMNVEV in the germline V gene (reference sequence). The CDR3 DNA is TGTGCCAGCAGCTCACAGAGCACTGAAGCTTTCTTT. It yields the protein CASSSQSTEAFF.

The chain links TRBV7-2 to TRBJ2-2; D ambiguous. The CDR3 runs 15 residues. Trimming took off 2 bases at V and 0 bases at J, with 7 bases between the two ends. Per germline, CDR1 SGHTA and CDR2 FQGNSA. The CDR3 region is CASSLLATNTGELFF. The CDR3 nucleotides read TGTGCCAGCAGCTTATTGGCCACGAACACCGGGGAGCTGTTTTTT.

This chain uses TRBV5-4 with TRBJ2-7; D possibly corresponds to TRBD1 (6 bases). V was trimmed by 4 bases and J by 1 base, leaving 15 bases between them. Per the germline V gene, CDR1 is SGHNT and CDR2 is YYREEE (reference sequence). The CDR3 is 15 amino acids. CDR3 protein: CASSPWGRGSYEQYF. The CDR3 DNA reads as TGTGCCAGCAGCCCCTGGGGGCGAGGTTCCTACGAGCAGTACTTC.

The chain couples TRBV6-1 to TRBJ2-7; D is undetermined. The CDR3 sequence is 14 residues long. Germline V CDR1 and CDR2: MNHNS, SASEGT. V was shortened by 2 bases and J by 6 bases, with 14 bases between the two germline ends. CDR3 nucleotides: TGTGCCAGCAGTGAACCCTGGATGGGTTCCGAGCAGTACTTC. Amino acid sequence: CASSEPWMGSEQYF.

The V gene is TRBV9, the J gene TRBJ2-3; D is undetermined. Germline values: CDR1 SGDLS, CDR2 YYNGEE. The V gene lost 0 bases and the J gene lost 7 bases, with 15 bases spanning the gap. This CDR3 is 15 amino acids long. The CDR3 region is CASSVDHYLGNTQYF. As DNA, the CDR3 is TGTGCCAGCAGCGTAGATCACTACCTCGGAAATACGCAGTATTTT.

The J gene is TRBJ1-6, the V gene TRBV7-9; 8 bases match TRBD1. J lost 8 bases, V lost 5 bases, and 11 bases had no gene match. Germline V gives CDR1 SEHNR, CDR2 FQNEAQ (reference sequence). CDR3 size: 16 residues. In DNA form, the CDR3 reads TGTGCCAGCAGCGAACCCCATTGGACAGGGCATTCACCCCTCCACTTT. Translating it yields CASSEPHWTGHSPLHF.

This chain uses TRBV7-9 with TRBJ1-4; 9 bases match TRBD1. This CDR3 is built from 17 residues. Germline loops: CDR1 SEHNR, CDR2 FQNEAQ (reference sequence). J was trimmed by 3 bases and V by 3 bases; bases with no gene match: 8. The CDR3 sequence: CASSFSGQGYSNEKLFF. DNA of the CDR3: TGTGCCAGCAGCTTCTCGGGACAGGGTTATTCTAATGAAAAACTGTTTTTT.

The rearrangement links TRBV30 to TRBJ2-7; the D gene could be TRBD1 or TRBD2 (5 bases each). The length of the CDR3 is 14 residues. Germline lookup yields CDR1 GTSNPN and CDR2 SVGIG (reference sequence). Trimming stripped 5 bases from V and 0 bases from J, with 14 bases between. In DNA form, the CDR3 reads TGTGCCTGGTTCGGGGCTTTAAGCTCCTACGAGCAGTACTTC. Amino acids: CAWFGALSSYEQYF.

This chain joins TRBV4-2 and TRBJ1-1; maybe TRBD1 (5 bases). Trimming cost V 0 bases and J 1 base, with 12 bases left between them. Germline CDR1 is LGHNA and CDR2 is YNFKEQ. The CDR3 has 16 residues. CDR3 nucleotide sequence: TGTGCCAGCAGCCAAGACCCGGGGGGGGAGAACACTGAAGCTTTCTTT. Protein sequence: CASSQDPGGENTEAFF.

J is TRBJ1-1 and V is TRBV25-1; TRBD1 agrees at 8 bases. Germline V gene sequence: CDR1 MGHDK, CDR2 SYGVNS. V dropped 6 bases and J dropped 3; count of bases not matched to a gene: 6. The CDR3 loop spans 14 amino acids. CDR3 amino acids: CASRQTGVDTEAFF. CDR3 in DNA: TGTGCCAGCAGGCAGACAGGGGTCGACACTGAAGCTTTCTTT.

This chain uses TRBV7-3 with TRBJ1-1, with 9 bases aligning to TRBD1. This CDR3 is 14 amino acids long. Trimming removed 5 bases from V and 4 bases from J; junction bases left unmatched: 5. The V gene's germline CDR1 is SGHTA and CDR2 FQGTGA. CDR3 bases: TGTGCCAGCAGCCGGACAGGGGTTTCCACTGAAGCTTTCTTT. This sequence encodes CASSRTGVSTEAFF.